Listed below are T cell receptor beta chains from one sample, sequenced in a study of CD8 T cells in ankylosing spondylitis. MiXCR, run by TCRdb on the 5' RACE reads, gives a single entry per CDR3 protein. The sample has around 230,000 distinct CDR3 sequences; approximately 9% are singletons. Sequences were obtained from blood, either unsorted or a sorted T cell fraction (not recorded which). Source of these receptors: a male donor with ankylosing spondylitis or in good health (not recorded which). Each CDR3 is given with its conserved first and last residue. The D gene is left open where the match is weak. Clone sizes are given selectively: once, few, many, or a class where the clone is expanded.

D | size | J | V | CDR3 | DNA
TRBD2 | few | TRBJ2-3 | TRBV19 | CAITFWIAGGTSTDTQYF | TGTGCCATCACCTTCTGGATAGCGGGAGGGACGAGCACAGATACGCAGTATTTT
. | many | TRBJ2-3 | TRBV7-2 | CASSLVAPTDTQYF | TGTGCCAGCAGCTTAGTAGCCCCCACAGATACGCAGTATTTT
. | many | TRBJ2-3 | TRBV7-2 | CASSLVMSTDTQYF | TGTGCCAGCAGCTTAGTTATGAGCACAGATACGCAGTATTTT
. | many | TRBJ1-1 | TRBV7-9 | CASSLQAQVTEAFF | TGTGCCAGCAGCTTACAGGCTCAAGTCACTGAAGCTTTCTTT
. | many | TRBJ1-2 | TRBV12-3/TRBV12-4 | CASSPFKEDGYTF | TGTGCCAGCAGCCCCTTTAAAGAGGATGGCTACACCTTC
. | many | TRBJ2-7 | TRBV30 | CAWSGTTYEQYF | TGTGCCTGGAGTGGAACAACTTACGAGCAGTACTTC
. | many | TRBJ2-3 | TRBV24-1 | CATSDGFTDTQYF | TGTGCCACCAGTGATGGATTCACAGATACGCAGTATTTT
. | many | TRBJ1-4 | TRBV12-3/TRBV12-4 | CASSPGRGHEKLFF | TGTGCCAGCAGCCCCGGCCGGGGGCACGAAAAACTGTTTTTT
. | . | TRBJ2-2 | TRBV7-2 | CANSSSLRELFF | TGTGCCAACAGCTCCTCGCTAAGGGAGCTGTTTTTT
. | many | TRBJ1-5 | TRBV10-3 | CAISEGQLNQPQHF | TGTGCCATCAGTGAGGGACAGCTCAATCAGCCCCAGCATTTT
. | many | TRBJ2-2 | TRBV5-1 | CASSLGGVGTGELFF | TGCGCCAGCAGCTTGGGGGGGGTCGGCACCGGGGAGCTGTTTTTT
TRBD2 | many | TRBJ2-5 | TRBV20-1 | CSATKGPSGPQETQYF | TGCAGTGCTACAAAAGGGCCTAGCGGACCCCAAGAGACCCAGTACTTC
TRBD1 | many | TRBJ2-7 | TRBV14 | CASSQARTGVQQYF | TGTGCCAGCAGCCAAGCTAGGACAGGGGTGCAACAGTACTTC
TRBD1 | . | TRBJ2-7 | TRBV3-1 | CASSHARTGSSYEQYF | TGTGCCAGCAGCCACGCCCGGACAGGATCTTCCTACGAGCAGTACTTC
. | many | TRBJ2-3 | TRBV6-1 | CASSEGYGVMSTDTQYF | TGTGCCAGCAGTGAAGGTTACGGGGTTATGAGCACAGATACGCAGTATTTT
. | many | TRBJ2-7 | TRBV7-2 | CASSRNSYEQYF | TGTGCCAGCAGCCGTAACTCCTACGAGCAGTACTTC
TRBD2 | few | TRBJ2-4 | TRBV20-1 | CSARAGTSGRRSLGNIQYF | TGCAGTGCTAGAGCGGGGACTAGCGGGAGACGAAGCCTTGGAAACATTCAGTACTTC
. | many | TRBJ1-1 | TRBV29-1 | CSVELRGVEAFF | TGCAGCGTTGAGCTTCGGGGAGTTGAAGCTTTCTTT